The next 30 T cell receptor beta chains were all read from a single sample in a study of blood T cell repertoires in COVID-19. Produced via immunoSEQ multiplex PCR; TCRdb's table is partial and in-frame only. The table includes tens of thousands of clones, about 89% detected once. The source material was peripheral blood. Receptors were obtained from a man aged 55 to 69 with acute or convalescent COVID-19.

The rearrangement links TRBV7-8 to TRBJ2-1, with D possibly TRBD2 on 6 matching bases. The V end was cut by 5 bases, the J end by 4 bases, with 12 bases between. CDR3 length: 14 amino acids. CDR1 is SGHVS and CDR2 is FQNEAQ in the germline V gene. CDR3 amino acids: CASSAGPDYNEQFF. For the CDR3, the DNA is TGTGCCAGCAGCGCGGGACCGGATTACAATGAGCAGTTCTTC.

V gene TRBV7-2 combines with J gene TRBJ2-3, with 10 positions matching TRBD1. Germline V CDR1 and CDR2: SGHTA, FQGNSA. The trim removed 5 bases at V and 3 bases at J, leaving 5 bases unmatched. This CDR3 is 15 amino acids long. The CDR3 nucleotides are TGTGCCAGCAGCCAGGACAGGGGGAGAACAGATACGCAGTATTTT. Translation gives CASSQDRGRTDTQYF.

DNA for the CDR3: TGTGCCAGCAGCTTAGATTGGGGGCAGGACAATGAGCAGTTCTTC. Translated: CASSLDWGQDNEQFF. This rearrangement joins TRBV11-2 to TRBJ2-1; D is perhaps TRBD1 (6 bases). The CDR3 runs to 15 residues. Germline CDR1 SGHAT, CDR2 FQNNGV. Trimming pared 0 bases from V and 5 bases from J, leaving 11 bases between.

This chain joins TRBV10-3 and TRBJ2-5; 7 bases map to TRBD2. Germline V lookup: CDR1 ENHRY, CDR2 SYGVKD. The ends lost 10 bases at V and 2 bases at J; junction bases unmatched: 7. CDR3 length: 13 amino acids. The CDR3: CATSGTTQETQYF. The CDR3 nucleotides are TGTGCCACCTCCGGGACTACTCAAGAGACCCAGTACTTC.

The chain uses TRBV18 and TRBJ1-6, with D maybe TRBD1 (6 bases). Germline values: CDR1 KGHSH, CDR2 LQKENI. The V and J ends lost 4 bases and 10 bases respectively, with 14 bases between them. The length of the CDR3 is 14 residues. CDR3 sequence (DNA): TGTGCCAGCTCACTTCAGGGGAGCAGGTCACCCCTCCACTTT. Residues: CASSLQGSRSPLHF.

This sequence joins TRBV27 and TRBJ1-5; no firm D call. The CDR3 is 14 residues long. Germline lookup yields CDR1 MNHEY and CDR2 SMNVEV (reference sequence). V dropped 3 bases and J dropped 2 bases, with 8 bases sitting between them. This CDR3 reads CASSFAGGNQPQHF. The CDR3 bases are TGTGCCAGCAGTTTCGCGGGAGGCAATCAGCCCCAGCATTTT.

This clone was observed a single time. This chain links TRBV18 with TRBJ1-4; 9 bases line up with TRBD1. Germline V CDR1 and CDR2: KGHSH, LQKENI. The CDR3 covers 17 residues. V was pared by 4 bases and J by 0 bases, with 6 bases of the junction left unmatched. CDR3 sequence: CASSRQGGTATNEKLFF. The CDR3 coding sequence is TGTGCCAGCTCACGACAGGGGGGCACTGCAACTAATGAAAAACTGTTTTTT.

V gene TRBV11-2 combines with J gene TRBJ1-1; D is perhaps TRBD1 (6 bases). The ends were cut back, 1 base at V and 1 base at J, with 7 bases in the middle. The CDR3 length is 14 residues. Germline values: CDR1 SGHAT, CDR2 FQNNGV. CDR3 loop: CASSLVGGNTEAFF. The CDR3 nucleotides are TGTGCCAGCAGCTTAGTAGGGGGGAACACTGAAGCTTTCTTT. The variable domain in full, completed from reference TRBV11-2 and TRBJ1-1, reads EAGVAQSPRYKIIEKRQSVAFWCNPISGHATLYWYQQILGQGPKLLIQFQNNGVVDDSQLPKDRFSAERLKGVDSTLKIQPAKLEDSAVYLCASSLVGGNTEAFFGQGTRLTVV.

This clone showed up just a few times. The CDR3 region has the DNA TGTGCCAGTAGTATATCCAGGGGGAGCACAGATACGCAGTATTTT. Protein: CASSISRGSTDTQYF. The chain couples TRBV19 to TRBJ2-3; 7 nucleotides align to TRBD1. Losses at the gene ends were 2 bases for V and 0 bases for J; bases not matched to a gene: 2. Germline values: CDR1 LNHDA, CDR2 SQIVND (reference sequence). This CDR3 region has 15 residues.

The chain links TRBV4-1 to TRBJ2-1; 7 nucleotides agree with TRBD1. The trim removed 2 bases at V and 3 bases at J, leaving 10 bases unmatched. Germline loops: CDR1 MGHRA, CDR2 YSYEKL. CDR3 length equals 17 residues. The DNA of the CDR3 is TGCGCCAGCAGCCAAAAATCAACCGGGACAGACTACAATGAGCAGTTCTTC. Its protein product is CASSQKSTGTDYNEQFF.

The chain couples TRBV5-6 to TRBJ1-3; D is possibly TRBD1 (6 bases). Germline loops: CDR1 SGHDT, CDR2 YYEEEE. Trimming removed 1 base from V and 9 bases from J, with 17 bases in between. The CDR3 consists of 15 residues. CDR3 nucleotide sequence: TGTGCCAGCAGCTTGTACAGGGATTTGGGGGTCACCATATATTTT. Its protein is CASSLYRDLGVTIYF.

The chain uses TRBV19 and TRBJ1-5; perhaps TRBD1 as D (6 bases). From germline, CDR1 is LNHDA and CDR2 SQIVND (reference sequence). V shed 5 bases and J shed 8 bases, with 22 bases lying between them. There are 16 residues in the CDR3. CDR3 DNA: TGTGCCAGTAGTCCCGGGGGGGTAGGGGGGAGTAAGCCCCAGCATTTT. Its protein product is CASSPGGVGGSKPQHF.

In nucleotides, the CDR3 is TGCGCCAGCAGCCAAGAAACAGGGGGGGAAGAGTATGGCTACACCTTC. Its translation is CASSQETGGEEYGYTF. This rearrangement joins TRBV4-1 to TRBJ1-2; 8 nucleotides line up with TRBD1. The germline V gene encodes CDR1 MGHRA and CDR2 YSYEKL. V lost 0 bases to trimming and J lost 5 bases; unmatched junction nucleotides: 8. This CDR3 comprises 16 residues.

V is TRBV11-2 and J is TRBJ1-6; D might be TRBD1 (5 bases). CDR3 length equals 15 residues. Germline assignment: CDR1 SGHAT and CDR2 FQNNGV. V was pared by 1 base and J by 7 bases, with 11 bases between. CDR3 DNA: TGTGCCAGCAGCTTAGCGGGTACAGGCAATTCACCCCTCCACTTT. Protein sequence: CASSLAGTGNSPLHF.

V usage is TRBV18 and J usage is TRBJ1-2, with a possible D match to TRBD1 (5 bases). The germline V gene has CDR1 KGHSH and CDR2 LQKENI. The CDR3 has 14 amino acids. The V and J ends lost 2 bases and 3 bases respectively, with 10 bases between them. The CDR3 DNA is TGTGCCAGCTCACCATTGCCAGGGCACTATGGCTACACCTTC. This sequence encodes CASSPLPGHYGYTF.

CDR3 coding DNA: TGTGCCAGCAGCTTGTTGGCTGTCAGCTCCTATAATTCACCCCTCCACTTT. Its translation: CASSLLAVSSYNSPLHF. The rearrangement links TRBV5-6 to TRBJ1-6, with D unresolved. CDR1 is SGHDT and CDR2 is YYEEEE in the germline V gene. This CDR3 has 17 residues. The germline V and J ends were trimmed by 1 base and 0 bases, with 11 bases remaining between them.

CDR3 amino acids: CASRLTQGLAYTF. The CDR3 coding sequence is TGTGCCAGCAGGCTAACTCAGGGTTTGGCCTACACCTTC. The rearrangement joins TRBV12-3 or TRBV12-4 to TRBJ1-2; D is possibly TRBD1 (5 bases). Trimming stripped 6 bases from V and 10 bases from J, with 18 bases between. CDR3 length equals 13 residues.

This clone was picked up one time. The rearrangement links TRBV5-1 to TRBJ1-2; tentatively, D is TRBD1 (5 bases). The CDR3 is 13 residues long. The germline V and J ends were trimmed by 0 bases and 5 bases, with 8 bases remaining between them. Germline CDR1 and CDR2: SGHRS and YFSETQ. CDR3 protein: CASSLGQLYGYTF. CDR3 DNA: TGCGCCAGCAGCTTGGGACAGCTTTATGGCTACACCTTC.

V gene TRBV15 combines with J gene TRBJ1-4; D is ambiguous. The ends were cut back, 5 bases at V and 4 bases at J, with 14 bases in the middle. Germline V CDR1 and CDR2: LNHNV, YYDKDF (reference sequence). This CDR3 is 15 amino acids long. DNA of the CDR3: TGTGCCACCAGCCCCCTGAACAGCATTAATGAAAAACTGTTTTTT. Its protein is CATSPLNSINEKLFF.

The V and J genes are TRBV19 and TRBJ2-7; TRBD1 matches at 10 bases. Trimming removed 6 bases from V and 5 bases from J; junction bases left unmatched: 7. This CDR3 is built from 14 residues. The germline gives CDR1 LNHDA, CDR2 SQIVND (reference sequence). The CDR3 sequence: CASSSGTGVHEQYF. The CDR3 region has the DNA TGTGCCAGTAGCTCCGGGACAGGGGTGCACGAGCAGTACTTC. The full variable domain, completed using reference TRBV19 and TRBJ2-7, is DGGITQSPKYLFRKEGQNVTLSCEQNLNHDAMYWYRQDPGQGLRLIYYSQIVNDFQKGDIAEGYSVSREKKESFPLTVTSAQKNPTAFYLCASSSGTGVHEQYFGPGTRLTVT.

The V call is TRBV29-1, the J call TRBJ2-7; weak D call: TRBD1 (6 bases). Germline values: CDR1 SQVTM, CDR2 ANQGSEA. The V gene lost 5 bases and the J gene lost 1 base, with 12 bases spanning the gap. CDR3 size: 13 residues. CDR3 sequence reads: CSVLDRRSYEQYF. The CDR3, as DNA: TGCAGCGTTCTGGACAGAAGATCCTACGAGCAGTACTTC.

This chain joins TRBV6-5 and TRBJ1-1, with 10 bases matching TRBD1. Trimming at V came to 6 bases and at J to 6 bases, leaving 10 bases not matched to a gene. The CDR3 is 15 amino acids. Germline values: CDR1 MNHEY, CDR2 SVGAGI. DNA for the CDR3: TGTGCCAGCAGACCTAGGACAGGGGGAAATTCTGAAGCTTTCTTT. This codes for CASRPRTGGNSEAFF.

The rearrangement joins TRBV6-5 to TRBJ2-2, with D perhaps TRBD2 (6 bases). Between the trimmed V and J ends, which lost 8 bases and 0 bases, there was a span of 13 bases. The CDR3 has 15 amino acids. Looked up from germline, CDR1 is MNHEY and CDR2 is SVGAGI. The CDR3 here is CASVRGNPNTGELFF. The CDR3 region has the DNA TGTGCCAGCGTTCGCGGGAACCCGAACACCGGGGAGCTGTTTTTT.

This clone has just one count. The genes are TRBV29-1 and TRBJ1-1; no clear D gene. This CDR3 is built from 8 residues. From germline, CDR1 is SQVTM and CDR2 ANQGSEA. V lost 7 bases and J lost 6, with 3 bases in between. The CDR3 protein is CSASEAFF. CDR3 in DNA: TGCAGCGCCTCTGAAGCTTTCTTT.

The chain recombines TRBV7-9 with TRBJ2-7, with a possible D match to TRBD2 (5 bases). V lost 7 bases and J lost 5, with 15 bases in between. The germline V gene has CDR1 SEHNR and CDR2 FQNEAQ (reference sequence). The CDR3 totals 13 residues. CDR3 bases: TGTGCCAGCACCCCCCGGACGGAGGACGAGCAGTACTTC. It specifies CASTPRTEDEQYF.

This chain uses TRBV25-1 with TRBJ2-3, with TRBD1 matching 10 bases. This CDR3 has 15 residues. The J segment lost 5 bases and the V segment lost 10 bases, leaving 12 bases of the junction unmatched. Germline V gene lookup returns CDR1 MGHDK and CDR2 SYGVNS. CDR3: CATQTDRGQGDTQYF. In DNA form, the CDR3 reads TGTGCCACCCAAACAGACAGGGGGCAGGGAGATACGCAGTATTTT.

This chain joins TRBV7-9 and TRBJ1-2, with D unclear. V shed 3 bases and J shed 0 bases, with 8 bases lying between them. This CDR3 spans 14 amino acids. The germline V gene encodes CDR1 SEHNR and CDR2 FQNEAQ (reference sequence). CDR3 bases: TGTGCCAGCAGCTTGAACAGCCCTAACTATGGCTACACCTTC. Translated, it gives CASSLNSPNYGYTF.

This sequence joins TRBV20-1 and TRBJ1-1; maybe TRBD1 (6 bases). V was trimmed by 3 bases and J by 7 bases, leaving 9 bases between them. The germline V gene encodes CDR1 DFQATT and CDR2 SNEGSKA (reference sequence). The CDR3 has 11 amino acids. CDR3: CSARQGNEAFF. CDR3 sequence (DNA): TGCAGTGCTAGGCAGGGGAATGAAGCTTTCTTT.

The sample holds one count of this clone. This chain uses TRBV6-2 or TRBV6-3 with TRBJ1-1; D unresolved. The V and J ends lost 2 bases and 5 bases respectively, with 12 bases between them. CDR1 is MNHEY and CDR2 is SVGEGT in the germline V gene. This CDR3 region has 14 residues. For the CDR3, the DNA is TGTGCCAGCAGTTACCGGGTTCGAGGGACTGAAGCTTTCTTT. It specifies CASSYRVRGTEAFF.

The chain recombines TRBV9 with TRBJ1-3; no firm D call. V lost 5 bases to trimming and J lost 0 bases, with 6 bases between them. Germline assignment: CDR1 SGDLS and CDR2 YYNGEE. CDR3 length: 13 residues. The CDR3 loop reads CASRQASGNTIYF. The CDR3, as DNA: TGTGCCAGCAGGCAGGCCTCTGGAAACACCATATATTTT. The variable domain in full, with the rest retrieved from reference TRBV9 and TRBJ1-3, is DSGVTQTPKHLITATGQRVTLRCSPRSGDLSVYWYQQSLDQGLQFLIQYYNGEERAKGNILERFSAQQFPDLHSELNLSSLELGDSALYFCASRQASGNTIYFGEGSWLTVV.